The 30 T cell receptor beta chains reported below all come from one sample, sequenced in a study of shared clonotypes between healthy human individuals (dated by TCRdb to the early 2020s). The receptor library was made with the immunoSEQ multiplex PCR assay. TCRdb stores this immuneACCESS table with in-frame sequences only. Part of the clones is absent; in the studies checked, under half of the shortfall reflects unresolved V genes, and no reason is known for the rest. Within this sample are approximately 2.3 million clones, with just over 90% of them counted one time only. Under 0.45% of the sample is taken by the ten largest. Material for sequencing was naive CD4+ T cells from PBMCs. This sample's cell subset or site label indicates: CD45RA+ positively selected. The receptors originated from a man aged 18 to 35 in good health. Some clones in this sample may be carry-over from other donors' samples.

V gene TRBV15 combines with J gene TRBJ1-5; TRBD1 agrees at 7 bases. J lost 0 bases, V lost 0 bases, and 5 bases had no gene match. The CDR3 consists of 17 residues. Germline CDR1 reads LNHNV; CDR2 reads YYDKDF (reference sequence). The CDR3 DNA sequence: TGTGCCACCAGCAGAGATTCAGGGGGGTATAGCAATCAGCCCCAGCATTTT. Protein: CATSRDSGGYSNQPQHF.

The chain couples TRBV5-1 to TRBJ2-5, with D unresolved. This CDR3 is 14 amino acids long. The V gene's germline CDR1 is SGHRS and CDR2 YFSETQ. V shed 0 bases and J shed 5 bases, with 11 bases lying between them. The CDR3 nucleotides read TGCGCCAGCAGCTTGGCCTTGGGCTTGGAGACCCAGTACTTC. The encoded protein is CASSLALGLETQYF.

The rearrangement links TRBV28 to TRBJ2-7; no clear D gene. V lost 7 bases and J 2 bases, leaving 15 bases between the germline ends. Germline V gives CDR1 MDHEN, CDR2 SYDVKM. The CDR3 extends over 14 amino acids. The CDR3, as DNA: TGTGCCAGCACCCCCGGTGGCAGGCCCTACGAGCAGTACTTC. It codes for CASTPGGRPYEQYF.

The CDR3 DNA sequence: TGTGCCAGCAGCTTCAATCCGGGAGATCCCACCGGGGAGCTGTTTTTT. It is translated as CASSFNPGDPTGELFF. The gene calls are TRBV5-6 and TRBJ2-2; possible D gene TRBD2, 6 bases. This CDR3 contains 16 residues. V shed 2 bases and J shed 4 bases, with 15 bases lying between them. From germline, CDR1 is SGHDT and CDR2 YYEEEE.

This clone was seen only a few times. This rearrangement joins TRBV5-1 to TRBJ1-2; TRBD1 might be the D (5 bases). Germline V CDR1 and CDR2: SGHRS, YFSETQ. V lost 5 bases to trimming and J lost 2 bases, with 16 bases between them. The CDR3 contains 15 residues. In DNA form, the CDR3 reads TGCGCCAGCAGTGCAACCCCCGGGGCCAACTATGGCTACACCTTC. Amino acid sequence: CASSATPGANYGYTF.

The gene calls are TRBV28 and TRBJ2-7; D may correspond to TRBD1 or TRBD2 (5 bases each). Trimming cost V 6 bases and J 0 bases, with 15 bases left between them. The germline CDR1 and CDR2 sequences are MDHEN and SYDVKM. The CDR3 is 15 residues long. CDR3 DNA sequence: TGTGCCAGCAGCTCAACGTGGGGGAGCTCCTACGAGCAGTACTTC. It translates to CASSSTWGSSYEQYF.

The gene calls are TRBV4-1 and TRBJ1-5; weak D call: TRBD1 (6 bases). The germline V gene has CDR1 MGHRA and CDR2 YSYEKL. Trimming stripped 1 base from V and 4 bases from J, with 8 bases between. The CDR3 totals 14 residues. For the CDR3, the DNA is TGCGCCAGCAGCCAAGCAGGGGCAAATCAGCCCCAGCATTTT. Its translation: CASSQAGANQPQHF.

This sequence joins TRBV9 and TRBJ2-7; maybe TRBD1 (6 bases). Per the germline V gene, CDR1 is SGDLS and CDR2 is YYNGEE. Trimming shortened V by 0 bases and J by 5 bases, and 15 bases separated the two germline ends. The CDR3 runs 15 residues. The chain's CDR3 is CASSVEQGAVNEQYF. The CDR3 DNA sequence: TGTGCCAGCAGCGTAGAACAGGGAGCCGTCAACGAGCAGTACTTC. The complete variable domain, with remaining parts taken from reference TRBV9 and TRBJ2-7, reads DSGVTQTPKHLITATGQRVTLRCSPRSGDLSVYWYQQSLDQGLQFLIQYYNGEERAKGNILERFSAQQFPDLHSELNLSSLELGDSALYFCASSVEQGAVNEQYFGPGTRLTVT.

V gene TRBV19 combines with J gene TRBJ1-1; D remains unclear. The germline V gene encodes CDR1 LNHDA and CDR2 SQIVND (reference sequence). The V end was cut by 1 base, the J end by 11 bases, with 11 bases between. This CDR3 comprises 12 residues. The DNA of the CDR3 is TGTGCCAGTAGTATAGTCCCGGGGAGGGCTTTCTTT. As protein: CASSIVPGRAFF.

As regards this clone: The same CDR3 arises from other DNA sequences in this sample as well. The V and J genes are TRBV5-8 and TRBJ2-7; TRBD1 matches at 7 bases. V lost 0 bases and J lost 2; bases outside the gene matches: 2. Germline loops: CDR1 SGHTS, CDR2 YDEGEE. The CDR3 is 14 amino acids. CDR3 loop: CASSLGTGPYEQYF. CDR3 nucleotide sequence: TGTGCCAGCAGCTTGGGGACAGGCCCCTACGAGCAGTACTTC.

DNA of the CDR3: TGTGCCAGCAGCGCATTCGGACAGGGGAACACTGAAGCTTTCTTT. It specifies CASSAFGQGNTEAFF. The chain carries TRBV9 and TRBJ1-1; 8 positions agree with TRBD1. There are 15 residues in the CDR3. The V segment lost 3 bases and the J segment 1 base; nucleotides outside the gene matches: 5. Germline V CDR1 and CDR2: SGDLS, YYNGEE.

This chain links TRBV28 with TRBJ1-2; TRBD1 matches 7 bases. This CDR3 is 16 amino acids long. CDR1 and CDR2 from the germline V gene are MDHEN and SYDVKM. V trimming: 5 bases; J trimming: 2 bases; junction bases outside the gene matches: 11. This CDR3 is CASSPRQGGVNYGYTF. The CDR3 region has the DNA TGTGCCAGCAGTCCAAGACAGGGCGGGGTGAACTATGGCTACACCTTC.

The chain has TRBV6-5 and TRBJ1-3; D remains unclear. V was trimmed by 0 bases and J by 6 bases, leaving 9 bases between them. Germline V CDR1 and CDR2: MNHEY, SVGAGI. The CDR3 has 14 amino acids. The CDR3 reads CASSYSNIENTIYF. In nucleotides, the CDR3 is TGTGCCAGCAGTTACTCGAATATTGAAAACACCATATATTTT.

V and J are TRBV29-1 and TRBJ1-1; tentatively, D is TRBD1 (5 bases). CDR1 is SQVTM, CDR2 ANQGSEA, per germline. Trimming cost V 6 bases and J 4 bases, with 18 bases left between them. This CDR3 spans 14 amino acids. The CDR3, as DNA: TGCAGCGTCCGACCTGCCCTGAGGGGCACTGAAGCTTTCTTT. Amino acid sequence: CSVRPALRGTEAFF. The full variable domain, in which reference TRBV29-1 and TRBJ1-1 provide the parts outside the CDR3, is SAVISQKPSRDICQRGTSLTIQCQVDSQVTMMFWYRQQPGQSLTLIATANQGSEATYESGFVIDKFPISRPNLTFSTLTVSNMSPEDSSIYLCSVRPALRGTEAFFGQGTRLTVV.

The V call is TRBV27, the J call TRBJ2-3; D remains ambiguous. V gave up 4 bases and J gave up 2 bases, with 7 bases separating them. The CDR3 sequence is 13 residues long. Germline V lookup: CDR1 MNHEY, CDR2 SMNVEV (reference sequence). For the CDR3, the DNA is TGTGCCAGCAGTTGGGCCATCACAGATACGCAGTATTTT. The encoded protein is CASSWAITDTQYF.

This clone showed up just once. The V gene is TRBV9, the J gene TRBJ2-7; 10 positions agree with TRBD2. Germline assignment: CDR1 SGDLS and CDR2 YYNGEE. CDR3 size: 18 residues. After removal of 4 bases from V and 0 bases from J, the junction contained 13 bases not matched to a gene. The DNA for the CDR3 is TGTGCCAGCAGCCCCCGGTGGACTAGCGGTCCCCCCTCCTACGAGCAGTACTTC. Amino acids: CASSPRWTSGPPSYEQYF.

The rearrangement uses TRBV27 and TRBJ1-5; 7 positions match TRBD1. This CDR3 is built from 14 residues. Trimming took 5 bases from V and 6 from J; bases not matched to a gene: 7. The germline gives CDR1 MNHEY, CDR2 SMNVEV (reference sequence). CDR3 loop: CASSPQGVFQPQHF. The CDR3 DNA reads TGTGCCAGCAGTCCTCAGGGGGTCTTTCAGCCCCAGCATTTT.

V and J are TRBV6-5 and TRBJ1-2; D gene uncertain. CDR3 size: 14 residues. Per the germline V gene, CDR1 is MNHEY and CDR2 is SVGAGI. Trimming removed 2 bases at V and 7 bases at J, with 14 bases between. This chain's CDR3 is CASSYQGAGSGYTF. CDR3 coding DNA: TGTGCCAGCAGTTACCAAGGAGCAGGCTCTGGCTACACCTTC.

Turning to this clone: Other DNA sequences in this sample translate to the same CDR3. V usage is TRBV7-2 and J usage is TRBJ2-5, with D hard to call. The germline gives CDR1 SGHTA, CDR2 FQGNSA. This CDR3 region has 13 residues. V lost 3 bases and J lost 4, with 9 bases in between. The CDR3 region is CASSFPAAETQYF. The CDR3 nucleotides are TGTGCCAGCAGCTTTCCCGCGGCAGAGACCCAGTACTTC.

The CDR3 DNA reads TGTGCCAGCAGCACATATACAGGGTCCCACGAGCAGTACTTC. This encodes CASSTYTGSHEQYF. The chain combines TRBV7-8 with TRBJ2-7, with a possible D match to TRBD1 (6 bases). The CDR3 has 14 amino acids. V shed 5 bases and J shed 5 bases, with 16 bases lying between them. The germline CDR1 and CDR2 sequences are SGHVS and FQNEAQ. Based on the CDR3 plus reference TRBV7-8 and TRBJ2-7, the full variable domain is GAGVSQSPRYKVAKRGQDVALRCDPISGHVSLFWYQQALGQGPEFLTYFQNEAQLDKSGLPSDRFFAERPEGSVSTLKIQRTQQEDSAVYLCASSTYTGSHEQYFGPGTRLTVT.

This chain links TRBV5-1 with TRBJ2-7, with D possibly being TRBD2 (5 bases). V lost 0 bases and J 0 bases, leaving 10 bases between the germline ends. The germline gives CDR1 SGHRS, CDR2 YFSETQ. The CDR3 totals 15 residues. The CDR3 is CASSLGLRVSYEQYF. The CDR3 DNA is TGCGCCAGCAGCTTGGGTTTGCGGGTCTCCTACGAGCAGTACTTC. Using reference TRBV5-1 and TRBJ2-7 for the parts outside the CDR3, the full variable domain is KAGVTQTPRYLIKTRGQQVTLSCSPISGHRSVSWYQQTPGQGLQFLFEYFSETQRNKGNFPGRFSGRQFSNSRSEMNVSTLELGDSALYLCASSLGLRVSYEQYFGPGTRLTVT.

This sequence joins TRBV11-2 and TRBJ2-1; D may be TRBD1 or TRBD2 (5 bases each). Between the trimmed V and J ends, which lost 10 bases and 1 base, there was a span of 17 bases. The CDR3 extends over 15 amino acids. Looked up from germline, CDR1 is SGHAT and CDR2 is FQNNGV. CDR3 region: CAIPRGRGSYNEQFF. CDR3 nucleotides: TGTGCCATCCCTCGGGGACGGGGTTCCTACAATGAGCAGTTCTTC.

The gene calls are TRBV27 and TRBJ2-7; the D gene is possibly TRBD1 (6 bases). Germline CDR1 is MNHEY and CDR2 is SMNVEV (reference sequence). V lost 4 bases and J 5 bases, leaving 15 bases between the germline ends. There are 14 residues in the CDR3. The chain's CDR3 is CASSSLTGSHEQYF. Here the CDR3 DNA reads TGTGCCAGCAGTTCCCTCACAGGGAGCCACGAGCAGTACTTC.

The chain combines TRBV11-2 with TRBJ1-2, with D perhaps matching TRBD1 (5 bases). The CDR3 is made up of 13 amino acids. The germline V and J ends were trimmed by 1 base and 8 bases, with 11 bases remaining between them. From germline, CDR1 is SGHAT and CDR2 FQNNGV. The CDR3 nucleotides are TGTGCCAGCAGCTTAGTGGGACTGGGCGGCTACACCTTC. Translation gives CASSLVGLGGYTF. The whole variable domain, remainder taken from reference TRBV11-2 and TRBJ1-2, is EAGVAQSPRYKIIEKRQSVAFWCNPISGHATLYWYQQILGQGPKLLIQFQNNGVVDDSQLPKDRFSAERLKGVDSTLKIQPAKLEDSAVYLCASSLVGLGGYTFGSGTRLTVV.

The V gene is TRBV28, the J gene TRBJ1-1, with a weak D call TRBD1 (6 bases). The germline V gene encodes CDR1 MDHEN and CDR2 SYDVKM. This CDR3 spans 12 amino acids. In DNA, the CDR3 is TGTGTTTCCAAGACAGGTCGGACTGAAGCTTTCTTT. It codes for CVSKTGRTEAFF.

V gene TRBV29-1 combines with J gene TRBJ2-5; D is perhaps TRBD2 (6 bases). The DNA end is a closer match to TRBJ2-7, so the J assignment may be wrong. Germline V gene lookup returns CDR1 SQVTM and CDR2 ANQGSEA. This CDR3 is 13 amino acids long. In nucleotides, the CDR3 is TGCAGCGTTGAAGGCGGGAATTACTACGAGCAGTACTTC. Protein sequence: CSVEGGNYYEQYF.

The chain joins TRBV10-3 to TRBJ2-1; 10 bases line up with TRBD2. The CDR3 has 19 residues. V gave up 4 bases and J gave up 0 bases; unmatched junction bases: 12. Per germline, CDR1 ENHRY and CDR2 SYGVKD. The DNA for the CDR3 is TGTGCCATCAGTGTCCGTGCTAGCGGGAGAGGGAGCTCCTACAATGAGCAGTTCTTC. It is translated as CAISVRASGRGSSYNEQFF.

The rearrangement links TRBV7-3 to TRBJ2-3, with 7 bases aligning to TRBD1. The CDR3 runs 14 residues. Trimming removed 6 bases from V and 1 base from J; junction bases left unmatched: 4. Per germline, CDR1 SGHTA and CDR2 FQGTGA. CDR3 loop: CASSPDRGTDTQYF. The CDR3 coding sequence is TGTGCCAGCAGTCCCGACAGGGGCACAGATACGCAGTATTTT.

V is TRBV7-2 and J is TRBJ2-1; D is unresolved. The length of the CDR3 is 14 residues. Germline V lookup: CDR1 SGHTA, CDR2 FQGNSA. With 5 bases removed from V and 0 bases from J, the gap between germline ends came to 8 bases. For the CDR3, the DNA is TGTGCCAGCAGCCCATACCGCTCCTACAATGAGCAGTTCTTC. Amino acids: CASSPYRSYNEQFF.

J is TRBJ2-1 and V is TRBV19; D gene unclear. CDR3 length: 15 amino acids. V was shortened by 3 bases and J by 0 bases, with 9 bases between the two germline ends. Germline V gives CDR1 LNHDA, CDR2 SQIVND (reference sequence). The CDR3 reads CASSIQDSSYNEQFF. The CDR3 DNA sequence: TGTGCCAGTAGTATCCAGGATAGCTCCTACAATGAGCAGTTCTTC.